This T cell receptor (beta chain) was observed in a study of cytomegalovirus exposure and HLA in healthy donors. Overall study context: Across almost 400 genotyped donors, 81% landed in the Caucasian-associated ancestry cluster. Overall study results and limits: Some TCR beta chains (roughly 150 of them) were listed as cytomegalovirus-associated. Within an earlier analysis, most TCR beta V segments proved productive either about 87% or about 30% of the time.

About this clone: What it binds is not known.

Primers: 60 Vbeta forward and 13 Jbeta reverse. Sequencing used immunoSEQ multiplex PCR; TCRdb keeps in-frame clones, though not all of them. The sample yields under 200,000 clones, approximately 59% seen once. V was pared by 4 bases and J by 4 bases, with 8 bases between. Germline CDR1 SQVTM, CDR2 ANQGSEA. The CDR3 is made up of 12 amino acids. The receptor was derived from a man aged 40-50 years in good health and CMV-seronegative. Input material: PBMCs. This chain uses TRBV29-1 with TRBJ1-5; possible D gene TRBD1, 6 bases. The CDR3 coding sequence is TGCAGCGTTGGAACAGGGAATCAGCCCCAGCATTTT. It encodes CSVGTGNQPQHF.